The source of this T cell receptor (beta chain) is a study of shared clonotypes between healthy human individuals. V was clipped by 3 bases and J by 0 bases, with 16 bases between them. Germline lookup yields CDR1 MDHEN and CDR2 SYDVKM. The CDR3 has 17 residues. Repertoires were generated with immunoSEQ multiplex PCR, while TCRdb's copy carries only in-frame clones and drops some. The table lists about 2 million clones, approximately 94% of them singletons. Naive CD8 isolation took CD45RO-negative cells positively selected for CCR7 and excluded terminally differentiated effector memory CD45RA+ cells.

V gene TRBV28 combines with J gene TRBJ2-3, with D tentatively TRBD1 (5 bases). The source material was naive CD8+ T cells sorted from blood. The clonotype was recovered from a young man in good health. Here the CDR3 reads CASSFAETASSTDTQYF. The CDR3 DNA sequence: TGTGCCAGCAGTTTTGCGGAGACAGCCTCTAGCACAGATACGCAGTATTTT.